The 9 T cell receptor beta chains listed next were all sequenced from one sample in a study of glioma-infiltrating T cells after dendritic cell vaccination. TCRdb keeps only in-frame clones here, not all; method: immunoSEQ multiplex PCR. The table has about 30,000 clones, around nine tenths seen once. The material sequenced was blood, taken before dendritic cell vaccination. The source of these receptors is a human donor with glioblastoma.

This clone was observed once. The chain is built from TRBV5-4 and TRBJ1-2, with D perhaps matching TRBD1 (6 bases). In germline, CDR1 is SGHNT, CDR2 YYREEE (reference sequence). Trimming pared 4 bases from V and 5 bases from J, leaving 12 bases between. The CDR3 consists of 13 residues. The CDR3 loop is CASSRETGYGYTF. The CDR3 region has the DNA TGTGCCAGCAGCCGAGAAACAGGGTATGGCTACACCTTC.

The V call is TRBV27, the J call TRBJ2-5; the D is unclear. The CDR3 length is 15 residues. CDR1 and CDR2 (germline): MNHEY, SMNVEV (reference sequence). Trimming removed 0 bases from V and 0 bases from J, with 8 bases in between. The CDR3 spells CASSLSVGYQETQYF. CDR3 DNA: TGTGCCAGCAGTTTATCGGTCGGTTACCAAGAGACCCAGTACTTC.

The CDR3, as DNA: TGCGCCAGCAGGCAGCAGGGCCCCCAAGAGACCCAGTACTTC. Its translation is CASRQQGPQETQYF. The chain has TRBV4-1 and TRBJ2-5, with D perhaps matching TRBD1 (5 bases). CDR3 size: 14 residues. Germline V lookup: CDR1 MGHRA, CDR2 YSYEKL. Trimming removed 6 bases at V and 1 base at J, with 12 bases between.

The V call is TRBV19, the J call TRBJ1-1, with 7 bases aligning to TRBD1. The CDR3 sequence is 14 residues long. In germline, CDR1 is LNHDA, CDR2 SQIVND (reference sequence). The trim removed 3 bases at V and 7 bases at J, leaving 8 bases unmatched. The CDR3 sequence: CASSMFGQDSEAFF. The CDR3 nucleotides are TGTGCCAGTAGTATGTTCGGACAGGACAGTGAAGCTTTCTTT. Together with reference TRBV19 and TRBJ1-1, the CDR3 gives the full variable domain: DGGITQSPKYLFRKEGQNVTLSCEQNLNHDAMYWYRQDPGQGLRLIYYSQIVNDFQKGDIAEGYSVSREKKESFPLTVTSAQKNPTAFYLCASSMFGQDSEAFFGQGTRLTVV.

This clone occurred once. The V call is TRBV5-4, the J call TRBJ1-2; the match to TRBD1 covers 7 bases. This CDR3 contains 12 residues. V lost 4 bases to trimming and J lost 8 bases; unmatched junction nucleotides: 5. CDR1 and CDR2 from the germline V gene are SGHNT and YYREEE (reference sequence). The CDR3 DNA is TGTGCCAGCAGCGACAGGGTTGGGGGCTACACCTTC. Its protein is CASSDRVGGYTF.

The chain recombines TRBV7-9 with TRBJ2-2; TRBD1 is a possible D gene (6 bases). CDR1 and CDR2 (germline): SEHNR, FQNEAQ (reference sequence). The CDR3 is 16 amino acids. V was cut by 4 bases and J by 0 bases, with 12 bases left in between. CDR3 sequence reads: CASSSIDRPNTGELFF. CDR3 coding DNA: TGTGCCAGCAGCTCCATAGACAGGCCGAACACCGGGGAGCTGTTTTTT.

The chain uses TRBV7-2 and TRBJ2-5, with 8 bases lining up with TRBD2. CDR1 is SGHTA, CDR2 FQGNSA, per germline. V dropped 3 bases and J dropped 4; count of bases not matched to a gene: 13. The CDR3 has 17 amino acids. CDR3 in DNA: TGTGCCAGCAGCTTTCGAATTCCGGCGGGGGGCCCAGAGACCCAGTACTTC. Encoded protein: CASSFRIPAGGPETQYF.

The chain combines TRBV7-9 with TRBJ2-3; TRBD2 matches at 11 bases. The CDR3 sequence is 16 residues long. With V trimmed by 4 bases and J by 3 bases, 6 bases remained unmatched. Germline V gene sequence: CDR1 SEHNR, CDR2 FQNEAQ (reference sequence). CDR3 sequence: CASSYSGGAWTDTQYF. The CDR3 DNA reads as TGTGCCAGCAGCTATAGCGGGGGGGCCTGGACAGATACGCAGTATTTT.

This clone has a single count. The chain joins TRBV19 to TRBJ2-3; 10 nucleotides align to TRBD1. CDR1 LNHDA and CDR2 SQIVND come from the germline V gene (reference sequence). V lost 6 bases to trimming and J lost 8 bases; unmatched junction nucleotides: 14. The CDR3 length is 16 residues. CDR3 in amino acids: CASSQTTGGTEGTQYF. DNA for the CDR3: TGTGCCAGTAGCCAAACGACAGGGGGCACGGAGGGTACGCAGTATTTT.